Following are 32 T cell receptor beta chains from one sample sequenced in a study of Ad26.COV2.S vaccination and SARS-CoV-2 variants. Sequencing used immunoSEQ multiplex PCR; TCRdb keeps in-frame clones, though not all of them. The table has approximately 240,000 clones, 88% seen once. Treatment denoted: over 15 received Ad26.COV2.S at low or high dose, single or two shots; five or six received placebo; per-sample allocation not given. All samples were drawn on day 63, counting from the first vaccine or placebo injection. Sequencing used peripheral blood, obtained in a trial of Ad26.COV2.S vaccine versus placebo. All receptors come from a person between 18 and 60 years old who received the Ad26.COV2.S COVID-19 vaccine or a placebo.

The V call is TRBV7-8, the J call TRBJ1-3; D is uncertain. The CDR3 runs 15 residues. Germline CDR1 reads SGHVS; CDR2 reads FQNEAQ. The V end lost 7 bases, the J end lost 0 bases, and 13 bases lay between the germline ends. The CDR3 loop is CASTKERLSGNTIYF. CDR3 DNA sequence: TGTGCCAGCACAAAGGAAAGGCTCTCTGGAAACACCATATATTTT. The whole variable domain, remainder taken from reference TRBV7-8 and TRBJ1-3, is GAGVSQSPRYKVAKRGQDVALRCDPISGHVSLFWYQQALGQGPEFLTYFQNEAQLDKSGLPSDRFFAERPEGSVSTLKIQRTQQEDSAVYLCASTKERLSGNTIYFGEGSWLTVV.

Here the CDR3 reads CARGTSSEAFF. DNA of the CDR3: TGTGCCAGAGGGACATCGTCTGAAGCTTTCTTT. V and J are TRBV30 and TRBJ1-1, with a tentative D call TRBD1 (6 bases). Trimming shortened V by 8 bases and J by 6 bases, and 13 bases separated the two germline ends. The CDR3 has 11 amino acids. Germline CDR1 and CDR2: GTSNPN and SVGIG (reference sequence).

This clone was observed once. The chain employs TRBV12-5 and TRBJ2-7; 9 positions match TRBD1. This CDR3 has 14 amino acids. Germline CDR1 is LGHNT and CDR2 is FRNRAP. With 2 bases clipped from V and 12 bases from J, the junction kept 11 bases outside the gene matches. The CDR3 sequence: CASGLSPRDRDLYF. CDR3 coding DNA: TGTGCTAGTGGTTTGTCCCCCCGGGACAGGGATCTGTACTTC.

The CDR3 DNA is TGTGCCAGCAGCTTGGAGCAAGAGACCCAGTACTTC. It yields the protein CASSLEQETQYF. The gene calls are TRBV11-2 and TRBJ2-5; D not certain. Trimming took 3 bases from V and 2 from J, leaving 4 bases between them. CDR1 and CDR2 (germline): SGHAT, FQNNGV. The CDR3 consists of 12 residues.

The chain is built from TRBV5-1 and TRBJ2-1, with 7 nucleotides matching TRBD1. The CDR3 contains 16 residues. CDR1 is SGHRS and CDR2 is YFSETQ in the germline V gene. Germline trimming cut 0 bases from V and 4 bases from J; bases unmatched to any gene: 7. The CDR3, as DNA: TGCGCCAGCAGCTTGGGGGGCGAGGACAGGTACAATGAGCAGTTCTTC. This gives the protein CASSLGGEDRYNEQFF.

This clone turned up a few times. This sequence joins TRBV11-2 and TRBJ1-3; 11 positions agree with TRBD1. Germline trimming cut 1 base from V and 4 bases from J; bases unmatched to any gene: 6. The CDR3 is 17 residues long. CDR1 and CDR2 (germline): SGHAT, FQNNGV. In DNA, the CDR3 is TGTGCCAGCAGCTTAGCCCTGGACAGGGGGCGCGGAAACACCATATATTTT. Translating gives CASSLALDRGRGNTIYF.

The chain carries TRBV5-6 and TRBJ1-5, with D possibly matching TRBD1 (6 bases). Trimming cost V 4 bases and J 0 bases, with 17 bases left between them. Germline CDR1 reads SGHDT; CDR2 reads YYEEEE. The CDR3 has 17 amino acids. In DNA, the CDR3 is TGTGCCAGCAGCCCGGGGGGGCAGCCCTATAGCAATCAGCCCCAGCATTTT. Translated, it gives CASSPGGQPYSNQPQHF.

This clone was recorded many times. The chain combines TRBV6-6 with TRBJ2-1; D possibly corresponds to TRBD1 (6 bases). CDR1 and CDR2 from the germline V gene are MNHNY and SVGAGI (reference sequence). The CDR3 runs to 15 residues. V was pared by 2 bases and J by 4 bases, with 12 bases between. The CDR3, as DNA: TGTGCCAGCAGTTACGAGGACAGCCGTTACAATGAGCAGTTCTTC. Its translation is CASSYEDSRYNEQFF.

This sequence joins TRBV10-1 and TRBJ2-7, with D possibly TRBD1 on 5 matching bases. V shed 3 bases and J shed 7 bases, with 19 bases lying between them. CDR1 is WNHNN and CDR2 is SYGVQD in the germline V gene (reference sequence). This CDR3 region has 15 residues. This CDR3 reads CASSDASGPSGEQYF. The CDR3 coding sequence is TGCGCCAGCAGTGATGCTTCAGGGCCCTCAGGGGAGCAGTACTTC.

This clone appeared many times. The rearrangement joins TRBV15 to TRBJ2-1; 7 nucleotides agree with TRBD2. Germline-derived CDR1 and CDR2 are LNHNV and YYDKDF (reference sequence). This CDR3 has 18 amino acids. Unmatched junction bases numbered 16, after V lost 8 bases and J lost 0 bases. The CDR3 is CATQGAPRGGTSYNEQFF. The CDR3 DNA sequence: TGTGCCACCCAAGGAGCCCCCCGCGGGGGAACCTCCTACAATGAGCAGTTCTTC. The full variable domain, rest sourced from reference TRBV15 and TRBJ2-1, is DAMVIQNPRYQVTQFGKPVTLSCSQTLNHNVMYWYQQKSSQAPKLLFHYYDKDFNNEADTPDNFQSRRPNTSFCFLDIRSPGLGDTAMYLCATQGAPRGGTSYNEQFFGPGTRLTVL.

The chain combines TRBV7-6 with TRBJ1-3; D possibly corresponds to TRBD1 (5 bases). Germline loops: CDR1 SGHVS, CDR2 FNYEAQ. The V gene lost 2 bases and the J gene lost 2 bases, with 13 bases spanning the gap. This CDR3 region has 16 residues. For the CDR3, the DNA is TGTGCCAGCAGCTTAATGGCTGGGGACCCTGGAAACACCATATATTTT. Its protein is CASSLMAGDPGNTIYF.

The CDR3 DNA reads as TGTGCCAGCAGCCAATCTACGACTAGCGCAGATACGCAGTATTTT. This encodes CASSQSTTSADTQYF. The chain couples TRBV3-1 (or the pseudogene TRBV3-2) to TRBJ2-3, with TRBD2 matching over 8 bases. The CDR3 sequence is 15 residues long. With V trimmed by 2 bases and J by 4 bases, 5 bases remained unmatched. CDR1 is LGHDT, CDR2 YNNKEL, per germline (reference sequence).

J is TRBJ1-1 and V is TRBV4-1; D gene ambiguous. The germline CDR1 and CDR2 sequences are MGHRA and YSYEKL. V shed 6 bases and J shed 0 bases, with 8 bases lying between them. The CDR3 covers 13 residues. The CDR3 nucleotides are TGCGCCAGCAGTCCCCAGATGAACACTGAAGCTTTCTTT. This sequence encodes CASSPQMNTEAFF.

CDR3: CASSPPGGQETQYF. The CDR3 region has the DNA TGTGCCAGCAGTCCCCCGGGGGGCCAAGAGACCCAGTACTTC. The V gene is TRBV28, the J gene TRBJ2-5; 7 bases fit TRBD2. Germline V lookup: CDR1 MDHEN, CDR2 SYDVKM. The CDR3 has 14 amino acids. V was clipped by 5 bases and J by 1 base; unmatched bases: 4.

This clone is a singleton in its sample. The V call is TRBV30, the J call TRBJ1-6; a possible D gene is TRBD1 (6 bases). Trimming shortened V by 2 bases and J by 4 bases, and 15 bases separated the two germline ends. Looked up from germline, CDR1 is GTSNPN and CDR2 is SVGIG (reference sequence). This CDR3 is 16 amino acids long. CDR3 DNA sequence: TGTGCCTGGAGTTTCCCTCGACAGGCATATAATTCACCCCTCCACTTT. It codes for CAWSFPRQAYNSPLHF. Filled out from reference TRBV30 and TRBJ1-6, the complete variable domain reads SQTIHQWPATLVQPVGSPLSLECTVEGTSNPNLYWYRQAAGRGLQLLFYSVGIGQISSEVPQNLSASRPQDRQFILSSKKLLLSDSGFYLCAWSFPRQAYNSPLHFGNGTRLTVT.

This chain connects TRBV5-1 to TRBJ2-3; no definite D call. Trimming pared 6 bases from V and 0 bases from J, leaving 14 bases between. CDR3 length equals 15 residues. CDR1 SGHRS and CDR2 YFSETQ come from the germline V gene. CDR3 protein: CASTLQAGSTDTQYF. As DNA, the CDR3 is TGCGCCAGCACCTTACAAGCCGGGAGCACAGATACGCAGTATTTT.

The chain couples TRBV19 to TRBJ1-2; D might be TRBD1 (5 bases). The CDR3 is 14 residues long. Germline CDR1 and CDR2: LNHDA and SQIVND (reference sequence). V lost 7 bases to trimming and J lost 3 bases, with 15 bases between them. CDR3 protein: CASIMSDRYYGYTF. CDR3 nucleotide sequence: TGTGCCAGTATTATGTCCGACAGATACTATGGCTACACCTTC.

The table lists this clone with a count of one. This CDR3 is CASSSTSGGATDTQYF. The CDR3 coding sequence is TGCGCCAGCAGCTCTACTAGCGGGGGGGCGACAGATACGCAGTATTTT. The chain links TRBV5-1 to TRBJ2-3; TRBD2 matches at 13 bases. V lost 3 bases, J lost 3 bases, and 4 bases stayed unmatched. The germline CDR1 and CDR2 sequences are SGHRS and YFSETQ. There are 16 residues in the CDR3.

This clone came up once. This chain joins TRBV28 and TRBJ1-6; possibly TRBD1 for D (6 bases). V lost 2 bases to trimming and J lost 7 bases, with 12 bases between them. This CDR3 contains 15 residues. Germline V CDR1 and CDR2: MDHEN, SYDVKM. CDR3 in amino acids: CASSLPQGENSPLHF. CDR3 DNA: TGTGCCAGCAGTTTACCACAGGGCGAGAATTCACCCCTCCACTTT.

This rearrangement joins TRBV6-5 to TRBJ1-1; D unresolved. This CDR3 spans 14 amino acids. V was clipped by 6 bases and J by 0 bases, with 11 bases between them. Germline values: CDR1 MNHEY, CDR2 SVGAGI. The chain's CDR3 is CASRTPLVNTEAFF. DNA for the CDR3: TGTGCCAGCAGAACCCCACTCGTGAACACTGAAGCTTTCTTT.

This clone has a single count. This chain joins TRBV10-3 and TRBJ2-7, with TRBD2 matching 9 bases. Germline V lookup: CDR1 ENHRY, CDR2 SYGVKD. The CDR3 length is 18 residues. Losses at the gene ends were 7 bases for V and 1 base for J; bases not matched to a gene: 17. CDR3 bases: TGTGCCATCACCGAGGGAGGGGCGCCGGGACTAGCTTCCTACGAGCAGTACTTC. It specifies CAITEGGAPGLASYEQYF.

This clone appeared once. The CDR3 protein is CASSLPGGPGETQYF. For the CDR3, the DNA is TGTGCCAGCTCACTCCCTGGAGGCCCTGGGGAGACCCAGTACTTC. This chain joins TRBV18 and TRBJ2-5, with D possibly matching TRBD2 (5 bases). The V gene's germline CDR1 is KGHSH and CDR2 LQKENI. The CDR3 is 15 amino acids. The V gene lost 4 bases and the J gene lost 5 bases, with 17 bases spanning the gap. Together with reference TRBV18 and TRBJ2-5, the CDR3 gives the full variable domain: NAGVMQNPRHLVRRRGQEARLRCSPMKGHSHVYWYRQLPEEGLKFMVYLQKENIIDESGMPKERFSAEFPKEGPSILRIQQVVRGDSAAYFCASSLPGGPGETQYFGPGTRLLVL.

The chain employs TRBV5-6 and TRBJ2-1; 7 nucleotides line up with TRBD1. This CDR3 has 16 amino acids. CDR1 SGHDT and CDR2 YYEEEE come from the germline V gene. With V trimmed by 4 bases and J by 6 bases, 13 bases remained unmatched. DNA of the CDR3: TGTGCCAGCAGCGTGGACTGGACAGGTTTCCCCAATGAGCAGTTCTTC. Translating gives CASSVDWTGFPNEQFF.

This sequence joins TRBV29-1 and TRBJ2-7; D perhaps matches TRBD1 (6 bases). Trimming left V 5 bases short and J 4 bases short, with 12 bases between. The CDR3 sequence is 12 residues long. CDR1 is SQVTM and CDR2 is ANQGSEA in the germline V gene. The CDR3 protein is CSVRDTLYEQYF. The DNA of the CDR3 is TGCAGCGTTCGGGACACTTTATACGAGCAGTACTTC.

This clone was seen a handful of times. The CDR3 nucleotides read TGTGCCAGCAGTTTTAAGACAGGGGGCATGTCCTACGAGCAGTACTTC. The encoded protein is CASSFKTGGMSYEQYF. V and J are TRBV27 and TRBJ2-7; 10 positions agree with TRBD1. CDR1 is MNHEY and CDR2 is SMNVEV in the germline V gene (reference sequence). The CDR3 extends over 16 amino acids. The trim removed 3 bases at V and 1 base at J, leaving 6 bases unmatched.

The V and J genes are TRBV19 and TRBJ1-1; perhaps TRBD1 as D (5 bases). The germline gives CDR1 LNHDA, CDR2 SQIVND (reference sequence). CDR3 length: 12 amino acids. V shed 9 bases and J shed 6 bases, with 14 bases lying between them. The CDR3 loop is CASRRGWAEAFF. The CDR3 region has the DNA TGTGCCAGCCGGAGGGGATGGGCTGAAGCTTTCTTT.

The DNA for the CDR3 is TGTGCCAGCAGTCTACGGGGGGGTCGTCGTAATGAGCAGTTCTTC. This sequence encodes CASSLRGGRRNEQFF. The gene calls are TRBV27 and TRBJ2-1, with TRBD2 matching 8 bases. Looked up from germline, CDR1 is MNHEY and CDR2 is SMNVEV (reference sequence). With V trimmed by 5 bases and J by 7 bases, 10 bases remained unmatched. This CDR3 contains 15 residues.

This chain connects TRBV19 to TRBJ1-1; 7 nucleotides line up with TRBD1. Losses at the gene ends were 9 bases for V and 2 bases for J; bases not matched to a gene: 12. The CDR3 consists of 15 residues. Germline V CDR1 and CDR2: LNHDA, SQIVND (reference sequence). CDR3 sequence: CASGQDRVGNTEAFF. DNA of the CDR3: TGTGCCAGCGGACAGGACCGGGTAGGAAACACTGAAGCTTTCTTT.

This chain joins TRBV6-6 and TRBJ1-6; 7 bases match TRBD1. Germline V lookup: CDR1 MNHNY, CDR2 SVGAGI (reference sequence). V lost 2 bases to trimming and J lost 5 bases; unmatched junction nucleotides: 0. The CDR3 loop spans 14 amino acids. CDR3 region: CASSYGTDNSPLHF. Here the CDR3 DNA reads TGTGCCAGCAGTTACGGGACAGATAATTCACCCCTCCACTTT.

V is TRBV19 and J is TRBJ1-2; TRBD1 agrees at 7 bases. V was pared by 3 bases and J by 4 bases, with 5 bases of the junction left unmatched. The CDR3 runs to 14 residues. Germline V CDR1 and CDR2: LNHDA, SQIVND (reference sequence). In DNA, the CDR3 is TGTGCCAGTAGTATGCTACAGGGGCTCTATGGCTACACCTTC. Residues: CASSMLQGLYGYTF.

This chain connects TRBV18 to TRBJ1-3; maybe TRBD1 (5 bases). V was cut by 0 bases and J by 4 bases, with 13 bases left in between. Germline loops: CDR1 KGHSH, CDR2 LQKENI. The CDR3 runs to 16 residues. For the CDR3, the DNA is TGTGCCAGCTCACCACCGCGGCAGGGAGCGGGAAACACCATATATTTT. Translated, it gives CASSPPRQGAGNTIYF.

V and J are TRBV30 and TRBJ2-5; tentatively, D is TRBD2 (6 bases). CDR3 length: 13 residues. Trimming took off 5 bases at V and 6 bases at J, with 16 bases between the two ends. Germline-derived CDR1 and CDR2 are GTSNPN and SVGIG (reference sequence). CDR3 in amino acids: CAWGGTLTQTQYF. DNA of the CDR3: TGTGCCTGGGGGGGGACCCTTACTCAGACCCAGTACTTC.